Reported below is one T cell receptor (beta chain). The entry originates in a study of cytomegalovirus exposure and HLA in healthy donors. Study background: Of all 360 or so donors who were genotyped, roughly 81% belonged to the Caucasian-associated ancestry cluster.

The CDR3 length is 15 residues. Vbeta (60) and Jbeta (13) primers were used in the PCR. Measured with immunoSEQ multiplex PCR; TCRdb has only the in-frame clones, and not every one. This sample yields some 150,000 clones, of which around 80% are seen a single time; around 6.7% belongs to the top ten. This receptor was identified in a woman under 40 in good health and CMV-seropositive. The chain carries TRBV21-1 and TRBJ2-5; no DNA check was done on the table's D call, TRBD2. TRBV21-1 corresponds to a pseudogene. Material for sequencing was PBMCs. CDR3 sequence: CASSKPACGQETQYF. In nucleotides, the CDR3 is TGTGCCAGCAGCAAACCCGCATGCGGTCAAGAGACCCAGTACTTC.